Each of the 21 T cell receptor beta chains below was sequenced from the same sample in a study of blood T cells in healthy people across ages. The second PCR ran about 7 to 12 cycles with a sample-barcoded 5' primer and J-beta primers. TCRdb analysed the 5' RACE reads with MiXCR anew, one entry per CDR3 protein. The sample lists nearly 800,000 distinct CDR3 sequences, about 56% seen once, with 20% to 30% in the top ten. The material sequenced was blood. These TCRs come from a middle-aged man in good health.

This clonotype was observed a handful of times. This chain joins TRBV7-2 and TRBJ2-5; 7 positions agree with TRBD2. CDR1 is SGHTA and CDR2 is FQGNSA in the germline V gene. The CDR3 spans 14 residues. V gave up 4 bases and J gave up 5 bases; unmatched junction bases: 7. For the CDR3, the DNA is TGTGCCAGCAGCTCAACCGCGGGGGTGGAGACCCAGTACTTC. It translates to CASSSTAGVETQYF.

This sequence joins TRBV2 and TRBJ2-3; D perhaps matches TRBD1 (5 bases). Looked up from germline, CDR1 is SNHLY and CDR2 is FYNNEI. The CDR3 is 15 residues long. V dropped 2 bases and J dropped 2 bases, with 11 bases sitting between them. The CDR3 reads CASSEQGIITDTQYF. In nucleotides, the CDR3 is TGTGCCAGCAGTGAACAGGGCATCATCACAGATACGCAGTATTTT.

This clonotype was seen at least ten times. J is TRBJ2-3 and V is TRBV19; D gene unclear. The CDR3 is 15 amino acids. Trimming took 6 bases from V and 2 from J, leaving 15 bases between them. Per the germline V gene, CDR1 is LNHDA and CDR2 is SQIVND (reference sequence). The DNA of the CDR3 is TGTGCCAGTAGCGACCTAGAGAGTCACACAGATACGCAGTATTTT. It encodes CASSDLESHTDTQYF.

The chain carries TRBV29-1 and TRBJ2-5; 7 bases align to TRBD2. J gave up 3 bases and V 4 bases, and 20 bases lay outside the gene matches. The CDR3 runs to 18 residues. Germline loops: CDR1 SQVTM, CDR2 ANQGSEA. The DNA for the CDR3 is TGCAGCGTTGCCAGGGATAAGGCGGGAGTAGGTCCTGAAGAGACCCAGTACTTC. Translation gives CSVARDKAGVGPEETQYF.

The chain couples TRBV12-3 or TRBV12-4 to TRBJ2-4, with 11 positions matching TRBD1. The J call may be mistaken, given a closer DNA end match to TRBJ2-5. This CDR3 has 14 amino acids. CDR3 region: CASSWDRGQETQYF. In nucleotides, the CDR3 is TGTGCCAGCAGTTGGGACAGGGGGCAAGAGACCCAGTACTTC.

V gene TRBV20-1 combines with J gene TRBJ2-7; 13 bases agree with TRBD2. The end of the DNA fits TRBJ2-5 better, so the J call may be wrong. Germline loops: CDR1 DFQATT, CDR2 SNEGSKA (reference sequence). The CDR3 loop spans 16 amino acids. This chain's CDR3 is CSAILGTSGTRETQYF. The CDR3 DNA sequence: TGCAGTGCTATCTTGGGGACTAGCGGGACCCGAGAGACCCAGTACTTC.

This clonotype was counted a few times. This rearrangement joins TRBV20-1 to TRBJ1-2; D gene unclear. V was trimmed by 5 bases and J by 10 bases, leaving 14 bases between them. The CDR3 runs 11 residues. Germline CDR1 reads DFQATT; CDR2 reads SNEGSKA (reference sequence). CDR3 nucleotide sequence: TGCAGTGCTCCATATACAGAGATCTACACCTTC. The encoded protein is CSAPYTEIYTF.

The chain carries TRBV7-3 and TRBJ2-1, with 8 bases fitting TRBD2. CDR1 is SGHTA and CDR2 is FQGTGA in the germline V gene. The J segment lost 13 bases and the V segment lost 4 bases, leaving 9 bases of the junction unmatched. This CDR3 has 13 residues. CDR3 loop: CASSSNPRTSQFF. CDR3 nucleotide sequence: TGTGCCAGCAGCTCCAACCCAAGGACTAGCCAGTTCTTC.

In its sample, this clonotype was seen a few times. Here the CDR3 DNA reads TGCAGCGTTGAGACAGGGGCTTCCTACGAGCAGTACTTC. Residues: CSVETGASYEQYF. This rearrangement joins TRBV29-1 to TRBJ2-7; 8 positions agree with TRBD1. V was pared by 3 bases and J by 1 base, with 2 bases of the junction left unmatched. Germline CDR1 and CDR2: SQVTM and ANQGSEA. The CDR3 runs 13 residues.

The gene calls are TRBV9 and TRBJ1-2, with a weak D call TRBD1 (6 bases). Between the trimmed V and J ends, which lost 4 bases and 4 bases, there was a span of 17 bases. This CDR3 comprises 15 residues. Germline V gene sequence: CDR1 SGDLS, CDR2 YYNGEE. CDR3 bases: TGTGCCAGCAGCCTGGGGGGCAGGGTGGCCTATGGCTACACCTTC. This translates into CASSLGGRVAYGYTF.

The chain uses TRBV5-6 and TRBJ2-3, with 7 bases identical to TRBD1. With V trimmed by 4 bases and J by 4 bases, 6 bases remained unmatched. The CDR3 sequence is 14 residues long. Germline CDR1 SGHDT, CDR2 YYEEEE. CDR3 DNA sequence: TGTGCCAGCAGCCCACAGGGGTTCGCAGATACGCAGTATTTT. Translation: CASSPQGFADTQYF. Filled out from reference TRBV5-6 and TRBJ2-3, the complete variable domain reads DAGVTQSPTHLIKTRGQQVTLRCSPKSGHDTVSWYQQALGQGPQFIFQYYEEEERQRGNFPDRFSGHQFPNYSSELNVNALLLGDSALYLCASSPQGFADTQYFGPGTRLTVL.

The chain couples TRBV27 to TRBJ2-7, with 7 bases fitting TRBD1. CDR3 size: 17 residues. Germline CDR1 is MNHEY and CDR2 is SMNVEV (reference sequence). Trimming removed 3 bases from V and 1 base from J; junction bases left unmatched: 12. CDR3 sequence reads: CASSLTPQGLGSYEQYF. The CDR3 DNA follows: TGTGCCAGCAGTTTGACCCCACAGGGGCTAGGATCCTACGAGCAGTACTTC.

V usage is TRBV5-6 and J usage is TRBJ2-2, with unresolved D. This CDR3 comprises 14 residues. Germline lookup yields CDR1 SGHDT and CDR2 YYEEEE. V lost 0 bases, J lost 2 bases, and 5 bases lay in between. CDR3 residues: CASSLGLNTGELFF. Here the CDR3 DNA reads TGTGCCAGCAGCTTGGGTCTTAACACCGGGGAGCTGTTTTTT.

Concerning this clonotype: Germline is not matched at one junction end, which may reflect a read error. This sequence joins TRBV19 and TRBJ1-1, with 8 bases matching TRBD1. Germline CDR1 LNHDA, CDR2 SQIVND (reference sequence). The CDR3 runs to 17 residues. The CDR3 is CASKGPDRGAGNAEAFF. The CDR3, as DNA: TGTGCCAGTAAGGGGCCCGACAGGGGCGCCGGGAACGCTGAAGCTTTCTTT.

This clonotype was detected a few times. This chain links TRBV4-2 with TRBJ2-3, with no clear D. The CDR3 contains 14 residues. V lost 6 bases to trimming and J lost 1 base, with 11 bases between them. Germline loops: CDR1 LGHNA, CDR2 YNFKEQ. CDR3 DNA sequence: TGTGCCAGCAGTCCCAATTGGGGCACAGATACGCAGTATTTT. Translated: CASSPNWGTDTQYF.

The chain has TRBV2 and TRBJ2-5, with D possibly matching TRBD1 (5 bases). The DNA end is more similar to TRBJ2-7, so the J call may be wrong. The CDR3 is made up of 14 amino acids. Germline CDR1 is SNHLY and CDR2 is FYNNEI. The CDR3 DNA reads TGTGCCAGCAGTGGTATAGGGGACTCCTACGAGCAGTACTTC. Its translation: CASSGIGDSYEQYF.

The rearrangement joins TRBV27 to TRBJ1-1, with a possible D match to TRBD1 (5 bases). Germline-derived CDR1 and CDR2 are MNHEY and SMNVEV (reference sequence). Trimming pared 5 bases from V and 6 bases from J, leaving 16 bases between. The length of the CDR3 is 14 residues. In DNA form, the CDR3 reads TGTGCCAGCAGTCCTCGGGGGTCATCGCCTGAAGCTTTCTTT. Translating gives CASSPRGSSPEAFF.

In this sample, this clonotype turned up once. CDR3 coding DNA: TGTGCCAGCAGCTCCCAGGGGGGACTTTACACCGGGGAGCTGTTTTTT. Protein product: CASSSQGGLYTGELFF. This chain links TRBV7-3 with TRBJ2-2; the D gene is possibly TRBD1 (7 bases). Germline CDR1 is SGHTA and CDR2 is FQGTGA. Trimming removed 4 bases from V and 3 bases from J, with 15 bases in between. This CDR3 has 16 amino acids.

J is TRBJ1-6 and V is TRBV3-1; no definite D call. The germline V gene encodes CDR1 LGHDT and CDR2 YNNKEL (reference sequence). This CDR3 spans 14 amino acids. The V and J ends lost 0 bases and 7 bases respectively, with 7 bases between them. In DNA, the CDR3 is TGTGCCAGCAGCCAAGAAACAGAGAATTCACCCCTCCACTTT. The encoded protein is CASSQETENSPLHF. Full variable domain (rest looked up from reference TRBV3-1 and TRBJ1-6): DTAVSQTPKYLVTQMGNDKSIKCEQNLGHDTMYWYKQDSKKFLKIMFSYNNKELIINETVPNRFSPKSPDKAHLNLHINSLELGDSAVYFCASSQETENSPLHFGNGTRLTVT.

J is TRBJ2-6 and V is TRBV4-2; no clear D gene. This CDR3 is 16 amino acids long. Germline-derived CDR1 and CDR2 are LGHNA and YNFKEQ. V gave up 0 bases and J gave up 0 bases, with 6 bases separating them. The CDR3 bases are TGTGCCAGCAGCCAAGAGAAGGTCTCTGGGGCCAACGTCCTGACTTTC. Amino acids: CASSQEKVSGANVLTF.

V and J are TRBV13 and TRBJ2-5; possibly TRBD1 or TRBD2 for D (5 bases each). CDR3 length equals 16 residues. Germline CDR1 and CDR2: PRHDT and FYEKMQ (reference sequence). The V end was cut by 1 base, the J end by 3 bases, with 15 bases between. The DNA for the CDR3 is TGTGCCAGCAGCTTAGATCGGGACGGACGAGAAGAGACCCAGTACTTC. Amino acid sequence: CASSLDRDGREETQYF.